The 18 T cell receptor beta chains presented below share a single source sample, sequenced in a study of radiation and T cells in renal cell carcinoma. Specified time point: baseline pretreatment blood. Noted treatment: 15 Gy SBRT to primary tumor, nephrectomy 4 weeks later. Clones were read by immunoSEQ multiplex PCR, and TCRdb kept only the in-frame ones, dropping some. This sample has 90,000 to 100,000 clones, with about 86% found just once. The material sequenced was blood, taken from a patient whose treatment included radiotherapy and nephrectomy. The receptor source for this set is a man aged 50 to 60 with renal cell carcinoma.

This clone was counted once. The genes are TRBV18 and TRBJ2-2; 9 bases match TRBD1. The V segment lost 3 bases and the J segment 8 bases; nucleotides outside the gene matches: 4. CDR3 size: 14 residues. The germline CDR1 and CDR2 sequences are KGHSH and LQKENI. In DNA, the CDR3 is TGTGCCAGCTCACCGGGACAGGGCGAGGGGGAGCTGTTTTTT. Translation gives CASSPGQGEGELFF.

To note about this clone: This CDR3 is also generated by other DNA sequences in the sample. J is TRBJ1-5 and V is TRBV4-1; D unresolved. This CDR3 spans 17 amino acids. Germline V gives CDR1 MGHRA, CDR2 YSYEKL. V gave up 3 bases and J gave up 0 bases, with 15 bases separating them. The CDR3 loop is CASSHPARKDSNQPQHF. The CDR3 coding sequence is TGCGCCAGCAGCCACCCTGCCAGGAAAGATAGCAATCAGCCCCAGCATTTT.

The chain employs TRBV4-1 and TRBJ1-5, with D possibly matching TRBD1 (6 bases). This CDR3 is 16 amino acids long. V was cut by 4 bases and J by 2 bases, with 15 bases left in between. CDR1 is MGHRA and CDR2 is YSYEKL in the germline V gene. The CDR3 here is CASSPRIGGGNQPQHF. The CDR3 DNA is TGCGCCAGCAGCCCCCGGATCGGGGGCGGCAATCAGCCCCAGCATTTT.

The rearrangement links TRBV5-1 to TRBJ2-7; D is perhaps TRBD1 (6 bases). V was shortened by 8 bases and J by 7 bases, with 19 bases between the two germline ends. The germline gives CDR1 SGHRS, CDR2 YFSETQ. The length of the CDR3 is 13 residues. CDR3 DNA: TGCGCCAGTCGGCTGGACAGTTCACGAGAGCAGTACTTC. Protein: CASRLDSSREQYF. Full variable domain (rest looked up from reference TRBV5-1 and TRBJ2-7): KAGVTQTPRYLIKTRGQQVTLSCSPISGHRSVSWYQQTPGQGLQFLFEYFSETQRNKGNFPGRFSGRQFSNSRSEMNVSTLELGDSALYLCASRLDSSREQYFGPGTRLTVT.

V usage is TRBV10-3 and J usage is TRBJ2-1, with D possibly matching TRBD2 (6 bases). Trimming left V 0 bases short and J 8 bases short, with 11 bases between. Germline V gene data show CDR1 as ENHRY and CDR2 as SYGVKD. The CDR3 loop spans 14 amino acids. As DNA, the CDR3 is TGTGCCATCAGTGAGTCGGGGACTGTCCATGAGCAGTTCTTC. Amino acids: CAISESGTVHEQFF.

The chain couples TRBV10-2 to TRBJ2-3, with D possibly TRBD1 on 6 matching bases. The CDR3 loop spans 15 amino acids. CDR1 WSHSY and CDR2 SAAADI come from the germline V gene. V lost 3 bases and J 3 bases, leaving 13 bases between the germline ends. The CDR3 DNA follows: TGCGCCAGCAGTGACGGGACAAGCGCGACAGATACGCAGTATTTT. Translation: CASSDGTSATDTQYF.

The V call is TRBV6-5, the J call TRBJ2-7; TRBD1 agrees at 7 bases. With 6 bases clipped from V and 3 bases from J, the junction kept 11 bases outside the gene matches. There are 15 residues in the CDR3. Per the germline V gene, CDR1 is MNHEY and CDR2 is SVGAGI. Here the CDR3 DNA reads TGTGCCAGCAGAAACACGGACAGGCGAGACTACGAGCAGTACTTC. Translation: CASRNTDRRDYEQYF.

V gene TRBV7-2 combines with J gene TRBJ2-3; 13 positions match TRBD2. The CDR3 is made up of 16 amino acids. V was pared by 1 base and J by 7 bases, with 5 bases of the junction left unmatched. CDR1 and CDR2 (germline): SGHTA, FQGNSA. CDR3 sequence: CASSLELAGGVNTQYF. Here the CDR3 DNA reads TGTGCCAGCAGCTTAGAACTAGCGGGGGGGGTGAATACGCAGTATTTT.

The chain uses TRBV18 and TRBJ1-5; D ambiguous. CDR1 KGHSH and CDR2 LQKENI come from the germline V gene. CDR3 length equals 13 residues. The germline V and J ends were trimmed by 2 bases and 7 bases, with 9 bases remaining between them. The CDR3 here is CASSPSDSQPQHF. DNA for the CDR3: TGTGCCAGCTCACCAAGTGACTCCCAGCCCCAGCATTTT.

The rearrangement uses TRBV5-1 and TRBJ2-7; no clear D. The CDR3 has 14 amino acids. V gave up 4 bases and J gave up 1 base, with 12 bases separating them. Per germline, CDR1 SGHRS and CDR2 YFSETQ. CDR3 amino acids: CASSPTIDSYEQYF. The CDR3 region has the DNA TGCGCCAGCAGCCCAACCATAGATTCCTACGAGCAGTACTTC.

The gene calls are TRBV2 and TRBJ1-2; no reliable D call. Trimming took 8 bases from V and 0 from J, leaving 19 bases between them. Germline V CDR1 and CDR2: SNHLY, FYNNEI. The CDR3 loop spans 16 amino acids. The CDR3 is CASRIIDGRANYGYTF. CDR3 nucleotide sequence: TGTGCCAGCCGGATAATCGACGGGAGGGCTAACTATGGCTACACCTTC.

The V and J genes are TRBV7-3 and TRBJ1-2; 9 bases fit TRBD1. V was pared by 0 bases and J by 10 bases, with 3 bases of the junction left unmatched. The germline gives CDR1 SGHTA, CDR2 FQGTGA. The CDR3 spans 13 residues. The CDR3 coding sequence is TGTGCCAGCAGCTTAACGGGACAGGGAGACTACACCTTC. This encodes CASSLTGQGDYTF.

This clone occurred a few times. V and J are TRBV19 and TRBJ1-5; maybe TRBD1 (6 bases). Deletions cut 9 bases from V and 3 bases from J, with 9 bases between. Per germline, CDR1 LNHDA and CDR2 SQIVND (reference sequence). The CDR3 spans 12 residues. The CDR3 DNA reads as TGTGCCAGCCGGGACAACAATCAGCCCCAGCATTTT. Translated, it gives CASRDNNQPQHF.

The V gene is TRBV28, the J gene TRBJ1-2, with unresolved D. Trimming took off 4 bases at V and 8 bases at J, with 20 bases between the two ends. CDR1 is MDHEN and CDR2 is SYDVKM in the germline V gene. The CDR3 is 15 residues long. The CDR3 sequence: CASSSAAVEIMGYTF. CDR3 DNA sequence: TGTGCCAGCAGTTCAGCCGCCGTGGAGATAATGGGCTACACCTTC.

This clone was seen a handful of times. This chain connects TRBV2 to TRBJ2-1; 8 nucleotides agree with TRBD2. The length of the CDR3 is 14 residues. V lost 4 bases to trimming and J lost 12 bases; unmatched junction nucleotides: 11. Germline lookup yields CDR1 SNHLY and CDR2 FYNNEI. Here the CDR3 DNA reads TGTGCCAGCAGTGTCGGGACTAGAGGTTCGCGGCAGTTCTTC. Its translation: CASSVGTRGSRQFF.

This clone was detected a few times. The CDR3 region is CASSIQGNTGELFF. The CDR3 coding sequence is TGTGCCAGTAGTATCCAGGGGAACACCGGGGAGCTGTTTTTT. V is TRBV19 and J is TRBJ2-2; maybe TRBD1 (5 bases). CDR1 LNHDA and CDR2 SQIVND come from the germline V gene (reference sequence). The CDR3 sequence is 14 residues long. Trimming left V 3 bases short and J 1 base short, with 6 bases between.

The table lists this clone with a count of one. CDR3 loop: CAWRTGRHYGYTF. The CDR3 coding sequence is TGTGCCTGGCGGACAGGGCGGCACTATGGCTACACCTTC. The rearrangement links TRBV30 to TRBJ1-2; 8 bases agree with TRBD1. CDR1 and CDR2 (germline): GTSNPN, SVGIG (reference sequence). Trimming took 5 bases from V and 3 from J; bases not matched to a gene: 5. The CDR3 has 13 amino acids.

V and J are TRBV27 and TRBJ2-1, with TRBD2 matching over 9 bases. The CDR3 consists of 15 residues. In germline, CDR1 is MNHEY, CDR2 SMNVEV (reference sequence). V gave up 7 bases and J gave up 9 bases; unmatched junction bases: 13. The CDR3 reads CASKVLAGGPGEQFF. CDR3 coding DNA: TGTGCCAGCAAGGTACTGGCGGGGGGGCCCGGTGAGCAGTTCTTC.